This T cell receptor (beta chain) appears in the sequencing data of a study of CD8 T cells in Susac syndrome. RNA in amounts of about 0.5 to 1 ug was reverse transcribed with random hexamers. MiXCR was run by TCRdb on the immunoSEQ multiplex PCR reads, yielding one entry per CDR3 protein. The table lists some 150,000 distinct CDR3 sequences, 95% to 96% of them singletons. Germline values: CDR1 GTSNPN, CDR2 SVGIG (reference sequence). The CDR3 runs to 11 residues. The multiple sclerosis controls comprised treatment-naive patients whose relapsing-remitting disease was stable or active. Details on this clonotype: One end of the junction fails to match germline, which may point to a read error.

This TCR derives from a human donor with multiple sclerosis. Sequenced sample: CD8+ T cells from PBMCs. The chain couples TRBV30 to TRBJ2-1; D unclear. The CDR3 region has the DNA TGTGCCTGGAGTCCGATGGGTGAGCAGATCTTC. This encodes CAWSPMGEQIF.